A single sample is the source of the 15 T cell receptor beta chains below, sequenced in a study of CD8+ T cells in alopecia areata. cDNA serving as the sequencing template came from extracted, reverse transcribed RNA. Using immunoSEQ multiplex PCR, the repertoire was profiled, and TCRdb retains in-frame clones only, with some absent. The sample carries 65,000 to 75,000 clones, about 44% recorded once. The sample in question was CD8+ T cells sorted from blood, obtained at week 0. These receptors were collected from a human donor with alopecia areata.

The chain couples TRBV27 to TRBJ2-7, with no clear D. There are 14 residues in the CDR3. The V gene's germline CDR1 is MNHEY and CDR2 SMNVEV (reference sequence). Trimming removed 11 bases from V and 3 bases from J, with 20 bases in between. For the CDR3, the DNA is TGTGCCTGCCGTTTGGGAACTACTAACTACGAGCAGTACTTC. It codes for CACRLGTTNYEQYF.

This clone was observed a handful of times. The genes are TRBV19 and TRBJ2-5, with D hard to call. The CDR3 has 14 amino acids. Germline loops: CDR1 LNHDA, CDR2 SQIVND (reference sequence). With 1 base removed from V and 1 base from J, the gap between germline ends came to 7 bases. In DNA, the CDR3 is TGTGCCAGTAGTATAGGACGCTTCCAAGAGACCCAGTACTTC. It codes for CASSIGRFQETQYF.

CDR3 nucleotides: TGTGCCAGCAGCCAAGATCATGCAGTTTCGGATGAGCAGTTCTTC. Translated, it gives CASSQDHAVSDEQFF. The chain has TRBV4-2 and TRBJ2-1, with D unresolved. V lost 0 bases and J lost 8, with 14 bases in between. Germline-derived CDR1 and CDR2 are LGHNA and YNFKEQ. The CDR3 totals 15 residues.

This clone came up many times. The chain uses TRBV28 and TRBJ1-2; TRBD1 matches at 8 bases. The V and J ends lost 6 bases and 2 bases, in that order; junction bases with no gene match: 5. The CDR3 has 14 amino acids. Germline V lookup: CDR1 MDHEN, CDR2 SYDVKM. CDR3 nucleotide sequence: TGTGCCAGCAGAGAGACAGGGGCAAACTATGGCTACACCTTC. It codes for CASRETGANYGYTF.

The genes are TRBV9 and TRBJ2-1; TRBD2 matches 7 bases. Germline CDR1 reads SGDLS; CDR2 reads YYNGEE. The CDR3 loop spans 13 amino acids. The trim removed 6 bases at V and 5 bases at J, leaving 5 bases unmatched. Here the CDR3 DNA reads TGTGCCAGCAAATCCGGGACTAACAATGAGCAGTTCTTC. This encodes CASKSGTNNEQFF. The whole variable domain, filled in from reference TRBV9 and TRBJ2-1, reads DSGVTQTPKHLITATGQRVTLRCSPRSGDLSVYWYQQSLDQGLQFLIQYYNGEERAKGNILERFSAQQFPDLHSELNLSSLELGDSALYFCASKSGTNNEQFFGPGTRLTVL.

V and J are TRBV29-1 and TRBJ2-1; D may match TRBD1 or TRBD2 (5 bases each). Germline CDR1 SQVTM, CDR2 ANQGSEA. Trimming removed 2 bases at V and 6 bases at J, with 14 bases between. CDR3 length: 14 residues. This chain's CDR3 is CSVEYGGNLNEQFF. CDR3 sequence (DNA): TGCAGCGTTGAATATGGGGGAAATCTCAATGAGCAGTTCTTC.

The chain has TRBV27 and TRBJ2-6, with 9 bases aligning to TRBD1. This CDR3 spans 17 amino acids. The V segment lost 3 bases and the J segment 0 bases; nucleotides outside the gene matches: 3. Germline assignment: CDR1 MNHEY and CDR2 SMNVEV (reference sequence). CDR3 coding DNA: TGTGCCAGCAGTTTCACAGGGGGCCTCTCTGGGGCCAACGTCCTGACTTTC. Translating gives CASSFTGGLSGANVLTF.

The V gene is TRBV5-1, the J gene TRBJ1-1; no reliable D call. V was trimmed by 4 bases and J by 3 bases, leaving 13 bases between them. CDR3 size: 14 residues. Germline CDR1 and CDR2: SGHRS and YFSETQ. CDR3 in DNA: TGCGCCAGCAGCCCGTCTATGGAATACACTGAAGCTTTCTTT. Its translation is CASSPSMEYTEAFF. The full variable domain, rest sourced from reference TRBV5-1 and TRBJ1-1, is KAGVTQTPRYLIKTRGQQVTLSCSPISGHRSVSWYQQTPGQGLQFLFEYFSETQRNKGNFPGRFSGRQFSNSRSEMNVSTLELGDSALYLCASSPSMEYTEAFFGQGTRLTVV.

This clone was counted a few times. The J gene is TRBJ2-3, the V gene TRBV6-5, with 7 positions matching TRBD1. CDR1 and CDR2 from the germline V gene are MNHEY and SVGAGI. The junction had 7 bases not matched to a gene; V was cut back by 7 bases and J by 0 bases. CDR3 size: 15 residues. The CDR3 DNA is TGTGCCAGCAAAAACAGGGGTTACAGCACAGATACGCAGTATTTT. The encoded protein is CASKNRGYSTDTQYF.

The J gene is TRBJ2-1, the V gene TRBV9; D ambiguous. Germline CDR1 and CDR2: SGDLS and YYNGEE. The CDR3 spans 14 residues. Between the trimmed V and J ends, which lost 4 bases and 10 bases, there was a span of 18 bases. The CDR3 spells CASSPRVAPREQFF. The CDR3, as DNA: TGTGCCAGCAGCCCCCGGGTAGCTCCGAGGGAGCAGTTCTTC.

The rearrangement joins TRBV6-5 to TRBJ2-7; D tentatively reads TRBD1 or TRBD2 (6 bases each). The V and J ends lost 5 bases and 4 bases respectively, with 18 bases between them. The CDR3 length is 15 residues. CDR1 and CDR2 from the germline V gene are MNHEY and SVGAGI. CDR3 DNA sequence: TGTGCCAGCAGTCTGGCGGCGGGGACACCTTACGAGCAGTACTTC. Translation gives CASSLAAGTPYEQYF.

The J gene is TRBJ1-5, the V gene TRBV28; D is possibly TRBD1 (5 bases). In germline, CDR1 is MDHEN, CDR2 SYDVKM. Trimming took off 8 bases at V and 3 bases at J, with 17 bases between the two ends. The CDR3 extends over 15 amino acids. In nucleotides, the CDR3 is TGTGCCAGCCTTATAAGGGAGGGGCCCAATCAGCCCCAGCATTTT. Translated, it gives CASLIREGPNQPQHF.

This clone has more than one count but fewer than ten. V and J are TRBV2 and TRBJ2-1; 12 bases line up with TRBD2. CDR3 length equals 13 residues. The trim removed 9 bases at V and 8 bases at J, leaving 5 bases unmatched. In germline, CDR1 is SNHLY, CDR2 FYNNEI. The CDR3 protein is CASTSGRRYEQFF. CDR3 DNA: TGTGCCAGTACTAGCGGGAGGCGGTATGAGCAGTTCTTC.

The chain employs TRBV7-9 and TRBJ1-1; tentatively, D is TRBD1 (5 bases). The germline V gene encodes CDR1 SEHNR and CDR2 FQNEAQ (reference sequence). Trimming pared 4 bases from V and 2 bases from J, leaving 11 bases between. The CDR3 runs to 14 residues. The chain's CDR3 is CASSYRDGNTEAFF. The CDR3 DNA follows: TGTGCCAGCAGCTACCGGGACGGTAACACTGAAGCTTTCTTT.

The chain employs TRBV19 and TRBJ2-1; TRBD2 is a possible D gene (5 bases). The CDR3 sequence is 14 residues long. Germline V gives CDR1 LNHDA, CDR2 SQIVND (reference sequence). The germline V and J ends were trimmed by 3 bases and 3 bases, with 9 bases remaining between them. In DNA form, the CDR3 reads TGTGCCAGTAGTATGGCCGGACTCTACAATGAGCAGTTCTTC. It is translated as CASSMAGLYNEQFF. The full variable domain, its missing parts supplied by reference TRBV19 and TRBJ2-1, is DGGITQSPKYLFRKEGQNVTLSCEQNLNHDAMYWYRQDPGQGLRLIYYSQIVNDFQKGDIAEGYSVSREKKESFPLTVTSAQKNPTAFYLCASSMAGLYNEQFFGPGTRLTVL.